Following are 31 T cell receptor beta chains from one sample sequenced in a study of follicular helper T cells after annual influenza vaccination. Time point in this sample: 2014-2015 season, pre-vaccination. Here immunoSEQ multiplex PCR was the method, and the copy in TCRdb shows in-frame clones only, minus some. In the table there are roughly 27,000 clones, about 82% of which are singletons. The specimen comprised CXCR5+ CD38- circulating T follicular helper cells from blood, sampled on the day of influenza vaccination. Subset here: circulating Tfh, non-naive CD4+CXCR5+PD-1+ (ICOS+CD38+ or ICOS-CD38-). The source is an adult who received the influenza vaccine.

The chain joins TRBV5-1 to TRBJ2-6; 11 bases fit TRBD2. Germline values: CDR1 SGHRS, CDR2 YFSETQ. The CDR3 spans 20 residues. The J segment lost 1 base and the V segment lost 5 bases, leaving 14 bases of the junction unmatched. The CDR3 region is CASSPSGRMATSSGANVLTF. For the CDR3, the DNA is TGCGCCAGCAGTCCTAGCGGGAGGATGGCAACCTCTTCTGGGGCCAACGTCCTGACTTTC.

The rearrangement links TRBV14 to TRBJ1-3; D gene uncertain. The CDR3 has 16 residues. Trimming stripped 0 bases from V and 0 bases from J, with 9 bases between. Per the germline V gene, CDR1 is SGHDN and CDR2 is FVKESK. The CDR3 region has the DNA TGTGCCAGCAGCCAAGAGGGAGTACGCTCTGGAAACACCATATATTTT. Its translation is CASSQEGVRSGNTIYF.

J is TRBJ1-5 and V is TRBV30; D remains ambiguous. The length of the CDR3 is 13 residues. Germline V gives CDR1 GTSNPN, CDR2 SVGIG (reference sequence). Trimming took off 5 bases at V and 0 bases at J, with 8 bases between the two ends. CDR3 amino acids: CAWERDSNQPQHF. In DNA form, the CDR3 reads TGTGCCTGGGAACGGGATAGCAATCAGCCCCAGCATTTT.

V gene TRBV12-2 combines with J gene TRBJ1-4. TRBV12-2 counts as a pseudogene. The CDR3 runs to 14 residues. This CDR3 is CASRAGAANEKLFF. CDR3 DNA sequence: TGTGCAAGTCGTGCGGGGGCGGCTAATGAAAAACTGTTTTTT.

This sequence joins TRBV13 and TRBJ1-1; TRBD1 matches at 7 bases. Per germline, CDR1 PRHDT and CDR2 FYEKMQ (reference sequence). V lost 2 bases and J lost 1; bases outside the gene matches: 4. CDR3 length equals 15 residues. The DNA of the CDR3 is TGTGCCAGCAGCTTACTCCGACAGGGGAACACTGAAGCTTTCTTT. Translated, it gives CASSLLRQGNTEAFF.

The V and J genes are TRBV30 and TRBJ2-7; 7 positions agree with TRBD2. The germline V gene encodes CDR1 GTSNPN and CDR2 SVGIG (reference sequence). The CDR3 has 12 residues. The trim removed 0 bases at V and 6 bases at J, leaving 2 bases unmatched. Here the CDR3 DNA reads TGTGCCTGGAGTGTAGGACTAGGCGAGCAGTACTTC. Amino acid sequence: CAWSVGLGEQYF.

The chain has TRBV6-1 and TRBJ1-1; D gene uncertain. The CDR3 totals 17 residues. Germline loops: CDR1 MNHNS, CDR2 SASEGT. Trimming stripped 3 bases from V and 1 base from J, with 18 bases between. DNA of the CDR3: TGTGCCAGCAGTGATGGGAGACGCGCGCGTGGGAACACTGAAGCTTTCTTT. This codes for CASSDGRRARGNTEAFF.

The chain recombines TRBV7-8 with TRBJ2-7; TRBD2 might be the D (5 bases). This CDR3 region has 12 residues. The V end lost 4 bases, the J end lost 6 bases, and 10 bases lay between the germline ends. Germline loops: CDR1 SGHVS, CDR2 FQNEAQ. The CDR3 DNA is TGTGCCAGCAGCTCGTCCCGGGGCGAGCAGTACTTC. Translated: CASSSSRGEQYF.

The chain employs TRBV18 and TRBJ1-2; D perhaps matches TRBD1 (5 bases). Germline V gene lookup returns CDR1 KGHSH and CDR2 LQKENI. V shed 5 bases and J shed 4 bases, with 17 bases lying between them. The CDR3 extends over 15 amino acids. CDR3 nucleotides: TGTGCCAGCTCATCATCAGGACAAAACTTCTATGGCTACACCTTC. This gives the protein CASSSSGQNFYGYTF.

This clone has a handful of counts. The chain is built from TRBV28 and TRBJ1-1; perhaps TRBD1 as D (6 bases). The CDR3 consists of 12 residues. Germline CDR1 reads MDHEN; CDR2 reads SYDVKM. V shed 7 bases and J shed 8 bases, with 14 bases lying between them. CDR3 in DNA: TGTGCCAGCAACCTGCCTGGGACAGAAGCTTTCTTT. Translating gives CASNLPGTEAFF.

The chain links TRBV27 to TRBJ1-6; TRBD1 agrees at 9 bases. The length of the CDR3 is 13 residues. Germline V gene data show CDR1 as MNHEY and CDR2 as SMNVEV (reference sequence). Unmatched junction bases numbered 10, after V lost 8 bases and J lost 14 bases. The CDR3 loop is CASGGQGLPSLHF. In nucleotides, the CDR3 is TGTGCCAGCGGTGGACAGGGGCTTCCGTCCCTCCACTTT.

V is TRBV6-1 and J is TRBJ1-1; D gene unclear. Germline-derived CDR1 and CDR2 are MNHNS and SASEGT. CDR3 length: 14 amino acids. V lost 5 bases and J lost 5, with 15 bases in between. The CDR3 DNA sequence: TGTGCCAGCAGTTGGATCCAGCGGTCGACTGAAGCTTTCTTT. Translation gives CASSWIQRSTEAFF.

This chain connects TRBV6-1 to TRBJ2-4; D ambiguous. The CDR3 runs 15 residues. Looked up from germline, CDR1 is MNHNS and CDR2 is SASEGT. Trimming took 3 bases from V and 2 from J, leaving 11 bases between them. CDR3 sequence: CASSEAWATKNIQYF. The CDR3 DNA is TGTGCCAGCAGTGAGGCCTGGGCAACCAAAAACATTCAGTACTTC.

This chain links TRBV6-6 with TRBJ2-4, with a possible D match to TRBD2 (6 bases). This CDR3 comprises 15 residues. The germline gives CDR1 MNHNY, CDR2 SVGAGI (reference sequence). The V end lost 7 bases, the J end lost 3 bases, and 16 bases lay between the germline ends. The CDR3 sequence is CASTMGGGGKNIQYF. CDR3 bases: TGTGCCAGCACCATGGGGGGAGGAGGCAAAAACATTCAGTACTTC.

The chain combines TRBV6-1 with TRBJ1-5; the match to TRBD1 covers 9 bases. The germline V gene encodes CDR1 MNHNS and CDR2 SASEGT. The CDR3 is 14 amino acids. V was pared by 0 bases and J by 7 bases, with 1 base of the junction left unmatched. CDR3 loop: CASSEADRGQPQHF. The CDR3 DNA reads as TGTGCCAGCAGTGAAGCTGACAGGGGGCAGCCCCAGCATTTT.

This chain links TRBV6-1 with TRBJ2-7, with 8 positions matching TRBD2. With V trimmed by 4 bases and J by 3 bases, 5 bases remained unmatched. The CDR3 has 14 amino acids. Germline assignment: CDR1 MNHNS and CDR2 SASEGT. CDR3 sequence: CASSGTSRLYEQYF. In DNA, the CDR3 is TGTGCCAGCAGTGGGACTAGCCGCCTCTACGAGCAGTACTTC.

In this sample, this clone turned up a few times. The chain carries TRBV5-1 and TRBJ2-3; 7 positions agree with TRBD2. CDR3 length: 16 amino acids. Trimming removed 4 bases from V and 2 bases from J; junction bases left unmatched: 10. Germline loops: CDR1 SGHRS, CDR2 YFSETQ. The CDR3 sequence: CASSITLSGVTDTQYF. The CDR3 DNA reads as TGCGCCAGCAGCATCACACTAAGCGGGGTCACAGATACGCAGTATTTT.

The gene calls are TRBV29-1 and TRBJ1-4; tentatively, D is TRBD1 (6 bases). Looked up from germline, CDR1 is SQVTM and CDR2 is ANQGSEA. The CDR3 runs to 11 residues. V lost 4 bases and J 15 bases, leaving 15 bases between the germline ends. CDR3: CSVGSGEGVFF. CDR3 DNA sequence: TGCAGCGTTGGCTCTGGGGAGGGGGTGTTTTTT.

This rearrangement joins TRBV7-8 to TRBJ2-5, with 9 bases aligning to TRBD2. Germline V lookup: CDR1 SGHVS, CDR2 FQNEAQ. J was trimmed by 3 bases and V by 5 bases; bases with no gene match: 10. The CDR3 spans 16 residues. The CDR3 protein is CASSLGLSSGEETQYF. CDR3 coding DNA: TGTGCCAGCAGCCTAGGCTTGTCTAGCGGGGAAGAGACCCAGTACTTC.

CDR3 region: CASSLAGQFSYEQYF. CDR3 coding DNA: TGTGCCAGCAGCTTGGCGGGACAGTTCTCCTACGAGCAGTACTTC. The chain uses TRBV11-2 and TRBJ2-7; TRBD1 is a possible D gene (7 bases). Deletions cut 3 bases from V and 0 bases from J, with 12 bases between. The CDR3 length is 15 residues. Germline V gene lookup returns CDR1 SGHAT and CDR2 FQNNGV.

CDR3 DNA sequence: TGTGCCAGCTCACCTACCGGGTCTCGTAATTCACCCCTCCACTTT. Encoded protein: CASSPTGSRNSPLHF. The rearrangement uses TRBV18 and TRBJ1-6; no clear D. The CDR3 spans 15 residues. Trimming stripped 3 bases from V and 6 bases from J, with 12 bases between. The germline V gene encodes CDR1 KGHSH and CDR2 LQKENI. Full variable domain (remainder filled in from reference TRBV18 and TRBJ1-6): NAGVMQNPRHLVRRRGQEARLRCSPMKGHSHVYWYRQLPEEGLKFMVYLQKENIIDESGMPKERFSAEFPKEGPSILRIQQVVRGDSAAYFCASSPTGSRNSPLHFGNGTRLTVT.

The chain combines TRBV6-1 with TRBJ2-1, with 10 nucleotides matching TRBD2. Germline CDR1 is MNHNS and CDR2 is SASEGT. V dropped 7 bases and J dropped 12; count of bases not matched to a gene: 15. This CDR3 contains 15 residues. CDR3 sequence reads: CASTPFVSGGPGQFF. CDR3 in DNA: TGTGCCAGCACCCCTTTCGTTAGCGGGGGGCCAGGGCAGTTCTTC.

V and J are TRBV14 and TRBJ1-3; the D gene is possibly TRBD1 (5 bases). Trimming left V 4 bases short and J 0 bases short, with 16 bases between. Germline values: CDR1 SGHDN, CDR2 FVKESK. The CDR3 extends over 17 amino acids. The CDR3 sequence is CASSLLSGDLSGNTIYF. CDR3 nucleotides: TGTGCCAGCAGCCTCCTAAGCGGGGACCTCTCTGGAAACACCATATATTTT. The entire variable domain, with the rest obtained from reference TRBV14 and TRBJ1-3, is as follows: EAGVTQFPSHSVIEKGQTVTLRCDPISGHDNLYWYRRVMGKEIKFLLHFVKESKQDESGMPNNRFLAERTGGTYSTLKVQPAELEDSGVYFCASSLLSGDLSGNTIYFGEGSWLTVV.

V and J are TRBV2 and TRBJ2-4; no clear D gene. CDR1 is SNHLY, CDR2 FYNNEI, per germline. V lost 6 bases to trimming and J lost 3 bases, with 12 bases between them. There are 14 residues in the CDR3. DNA of the CDR3: TGTGCCAGCAGCGACGGAGTTCTCAAAAACATTCAGTACTTC. Translating it yields CASSDGVLKNIQYF.

A single count supports this clone. CDR3 DNA sequence: TGTGCCAGCAGCCGGGTGGCAGGGGGGCAGAGTGACACCATATATTTT. This translates into CASSRVAGGQSDTIYF. J is TRBJ1-3 and V is TRBV5-4; TRBD1 aligns across 7 bases. In germline, CDR1 is SGHNT, CDR2 YYREEE (reference sequence). The CDR3 consists of 16 residues. V shed 4 bases, J shed 8 bases, and the junction held 15 bases outside the gene matches.

V gene TRBV18 combines with J gene TRBJ1-5; no definite D call. The V end was cut by 6 bases, the J end by 5 bases, with 8 bases between. CDR1 is KGHSH, CDR2 LQKENI, per germline. The CDR3 spans 12 residues. CDR3 sequence reads: CASSAEDQPQHF. Here the CDR3 DNA reads TGTGCCAGCTCCGCAGAAGATCAGCCCCAGCATTTT. Filled out from reference TRBV18 and TRBJ1-5, the complete variable domain reads NAGVMQNPRHLVRRRGQEARLRCSPMKGHSHVYWYRQLPEEGLKFMVYLQKENIIDESGMPKERFSAEFPKEGPSILRIQQVVRGDSAAYFCASSAEDQPQHFGDGTRLSIL.

This clone appeared once. The chain uses TRBV4-1 and TRBJ2-1; 9 bases are a match to TRBD2. The V gene end was trimmed by 1 base and the J gene end by 6 bases; junction bases not matched to a gene: 7. Per the germline V gene, CDR1 is MGHRA and CDR2 is YSYEKL. The CDR3 is 16 residues long. Here the CDR3 DNA reads TGCGCCAGCAGCCAAGTAGGGACTAGCAAGATCAATGAGCAGTTCTTC. Encoded protein: CASSQVGTSKINEQFF.

J is TRBJ1-5 and V is TRBV2; a possible D gene is TRBD1 (6 bases). CDR1 is SNHLY, CDR2 FYNNEI, per germline. CDR3 length: 13 amino acids. V was trimmed by 6 bases and J by 3 bases, leaving 9 bases between them. CDR3 sequence: CASSRDTNQPQHF. CDR3 DNA: TGTGCCAGCAGCCGGGACACCAATCAGCCCCAGCATTTT. Full variable domain (rest looked up from reference TRBV2 and TRBJ1-5): EPEVTQTPSHQVTQMGQEVILRCVPISNHLYFYWYRQILGQKVEFLVSFYNNEISEKSEIFDDQFSVERPDGSNFTLKIRSTKLEDSAMYFCASSRDTNQPQHFGDGTRLSIL.

The rearrangement uses TRBV5-1 and TRBJ1-1; weak D call: TRBD1 (5 bases). V lost 2 bases to trimming and J lost 1 base, with 6 bases between them. The CDR3 has 13 residues. In germline, CDR1 is SGHRS, CDR2 YFSETQ. The CDR3 bases are TGCGCCAGCAGCTTCGGACAGAACACTGAAGCTTTCTTT. Translation: CASSFGQNTEAFF. The variable domain in full, completed from reference TRBV5-1 and TRBJ1-1, reads KAGVTQTPRYLIKTRGQQVTLSCSPISGHRSVSWYQQTPGQGLQFLFEYFSETQRNKGNFPGRFSGRQFSNSRSEMNVSTLELGDSALYLCASSFGQNTEAFFGQGTRLTVV.

Concerning this clone itself: The junction departs from the called germline gene at one end, perhaps through a read error. The sample holds other DNA sequences that translate to the same CDR3. The J gene is TRBJ2-7, the V gene TRBV5-5; 7 bases agree with TRBD2. Germline CDR1 SGHKS, CDR2 YYEKEE (reference sequence). The CDR3 contains 15 residues. For the CDR3, the DNA is TGCGCCAGCAGCTTGGAGGCGGGGGTCTTCTACGAGCAGTACTTC. Translated, it gives CASSLEAGVFYEQYF.

The J gene is TRBJ1-3, the V gene TRBV9; TRBD1 aligns across 11 bases. CDR3 length: 16 amino acids. V was pared by 4 bases and J by 4 bases, with 7 bases of the junction left unmatched. Germline CDR1 reads SGDLS; CDR2 reads YYNGEE. CDR3 protein: CASSPRDRGDGNTIYF. In DNA, the CDR3 is TGTGCCAGCAGCCCCCGGGACAGGGGGGACGGAAACACCATATATTTT.